The following is a TCR beta chain sequence with its context. As yet, its antigen is unknown. Profiling relied on immunoSEQ multiplex PCR, and the TCRdb table lists in-frame clones only, not all of them. The table includes approximately 1.4 million clones, approximately 98% detected once. This record comes from a study of shared clonotypes between healthy human individuals. General study findings and limits: Large sequencing depth failed to make sorted-subset sequencing complete, rarefaction showed. Generation probabilities were higher for clonotypes shared across all four sorted-subset donors than for unshared ones.

CD4+ cell separation produced CD45RA+ naive and CD45RA-negative memory subsets. Germline-derived CDR1 and CDR2 are MNHEY and SVGAGI. CDR3 length: 13 residues. This sequence joins TRBV6-5 and TRBJ2-7; TRBD2 is a possible D gene (6 bases). Material for sequencing was naive CD4+ T cells sorted from blood. Documented subset: CD45RA+ positively selected. The receptor was derived from a man in his thirties or forties in good health. The CDR3 DNA follows: TGTGCTGTAAACCGGAGGGGAAGTCGCGAGCAGTACTTC. Translation gives CAVNRRGSREQYF.